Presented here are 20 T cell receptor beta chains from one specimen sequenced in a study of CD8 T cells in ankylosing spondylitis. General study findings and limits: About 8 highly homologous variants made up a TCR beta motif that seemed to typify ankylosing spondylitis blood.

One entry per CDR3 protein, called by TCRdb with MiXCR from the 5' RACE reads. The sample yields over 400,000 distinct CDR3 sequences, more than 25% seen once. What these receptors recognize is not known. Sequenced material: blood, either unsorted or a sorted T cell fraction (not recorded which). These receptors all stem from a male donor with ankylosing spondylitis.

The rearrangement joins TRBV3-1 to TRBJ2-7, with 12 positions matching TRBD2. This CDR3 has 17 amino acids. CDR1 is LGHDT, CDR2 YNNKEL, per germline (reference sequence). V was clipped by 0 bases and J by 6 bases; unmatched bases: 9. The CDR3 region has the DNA TGTGCCAGCAGCCAAGATAGGCTAGCGGGAGGGCCACGCGAGCAGTACTTC. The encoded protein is CASSQDRLAGGPREQYF.

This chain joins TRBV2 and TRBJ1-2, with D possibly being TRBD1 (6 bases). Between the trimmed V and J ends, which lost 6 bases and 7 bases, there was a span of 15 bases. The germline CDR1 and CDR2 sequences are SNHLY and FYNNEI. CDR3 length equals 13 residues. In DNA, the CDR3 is TGTGCCAGCAGCCCAGGACAGACACTTGGCTACACCTTC. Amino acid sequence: CASSPGQTLGYTF.

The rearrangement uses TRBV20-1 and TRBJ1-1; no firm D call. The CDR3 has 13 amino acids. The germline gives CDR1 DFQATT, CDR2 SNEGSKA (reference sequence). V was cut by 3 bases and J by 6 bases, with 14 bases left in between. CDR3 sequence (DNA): TGCAGTGCTAGCTTGTCAAGGAGGGCTGAAGCTTTCTTT. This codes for CSASLSRRAEAFF.

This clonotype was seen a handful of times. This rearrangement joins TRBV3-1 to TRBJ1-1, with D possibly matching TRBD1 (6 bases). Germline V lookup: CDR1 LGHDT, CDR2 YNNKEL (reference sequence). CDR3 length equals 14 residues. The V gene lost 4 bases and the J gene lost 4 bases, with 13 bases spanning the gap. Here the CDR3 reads CASSPSGALTEAFF. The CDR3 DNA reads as TGTGCCAGCAGCCCCTCAGGGGCCCTCACTGAAGCTTTCTTT.

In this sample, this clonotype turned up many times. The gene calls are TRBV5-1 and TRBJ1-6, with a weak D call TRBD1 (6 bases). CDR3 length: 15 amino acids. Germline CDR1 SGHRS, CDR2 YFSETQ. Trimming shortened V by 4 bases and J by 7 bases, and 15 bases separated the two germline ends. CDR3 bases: TGCGCCAGCAGCGTAACAGGGTTTTGGAATTCACCCCTCCACTTT. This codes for CASSVTGFWNSPLHF.

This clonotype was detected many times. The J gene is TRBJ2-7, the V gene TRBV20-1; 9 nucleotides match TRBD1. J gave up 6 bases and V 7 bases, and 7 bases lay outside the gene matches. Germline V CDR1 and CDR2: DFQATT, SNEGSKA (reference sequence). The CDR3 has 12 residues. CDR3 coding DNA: TGCAGTGTTCCGGGACAGGGAGGCGAGCAGTACGTC. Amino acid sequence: CSVPGQGGEQYV.

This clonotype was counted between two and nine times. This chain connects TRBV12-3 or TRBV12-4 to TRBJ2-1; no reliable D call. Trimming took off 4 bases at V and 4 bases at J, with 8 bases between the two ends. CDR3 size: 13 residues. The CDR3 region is CASSSQEYNEQFF. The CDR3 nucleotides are TGTGCCAGCAGTTCCCAGGAATACAATGAGCAGTTCTTC.

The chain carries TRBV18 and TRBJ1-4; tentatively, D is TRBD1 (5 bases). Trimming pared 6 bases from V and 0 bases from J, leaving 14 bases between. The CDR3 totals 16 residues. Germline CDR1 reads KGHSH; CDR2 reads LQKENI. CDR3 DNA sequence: TGTGCCAGCTCCTACGGACGGGGCTCAACTAATGAAAAACTGTTTTTT. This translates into CASSYGRGSTNEKLFF.

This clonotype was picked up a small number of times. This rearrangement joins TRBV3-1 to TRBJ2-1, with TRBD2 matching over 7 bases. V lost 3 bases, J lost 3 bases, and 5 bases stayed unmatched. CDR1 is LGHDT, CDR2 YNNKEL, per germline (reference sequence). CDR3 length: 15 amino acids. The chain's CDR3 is CASSHGTSDYNEQFF. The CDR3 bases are TGTGCCAGCAGCCACGGTACTAGCGACTACAATGAGCAGTTCTTC.

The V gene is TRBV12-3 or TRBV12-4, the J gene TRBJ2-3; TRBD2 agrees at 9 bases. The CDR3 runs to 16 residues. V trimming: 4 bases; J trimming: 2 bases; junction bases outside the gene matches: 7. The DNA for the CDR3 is TGTGCCAGCAGTTACTGGACTAGCGAGGCCACAGATACGCAGTATTTT. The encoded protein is CASSYWTSEATDTQYF.

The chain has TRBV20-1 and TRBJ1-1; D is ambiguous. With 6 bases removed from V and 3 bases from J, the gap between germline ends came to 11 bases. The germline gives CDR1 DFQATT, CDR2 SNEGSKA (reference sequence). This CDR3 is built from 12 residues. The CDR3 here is CSASPRDTEAFF. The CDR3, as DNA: TGCAGTGCCTCCCCTAGGGACACTGAAGCTTTCTTT.

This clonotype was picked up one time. The chain's CDR3 is CASSPTGGNYEQYV. CDR3 bases: TGCGCCAGCAGCCCTACAGGGGGCAACTACGAGCAGTACGTC. The genes are TRBV5-1 and TRBJ2-7, with 9 bases identical to TRBD1. Germline V gene lookup returns CDR1 SGHRS and CDR2 YFSETQ. The junction had 5 bases not matched to a gene; V was cut back by 4 bases and J by 3 bases. The CDR3 covers 14 residues.

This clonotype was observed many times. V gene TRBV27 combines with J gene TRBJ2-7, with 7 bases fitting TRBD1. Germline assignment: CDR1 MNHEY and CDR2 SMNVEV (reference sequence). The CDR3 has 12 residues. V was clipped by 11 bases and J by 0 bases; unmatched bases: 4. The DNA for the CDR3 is TGTGCCTCCTGGGACAGCTCCTACGAGCAGTACTTC. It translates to CASWDSSYEQYF.

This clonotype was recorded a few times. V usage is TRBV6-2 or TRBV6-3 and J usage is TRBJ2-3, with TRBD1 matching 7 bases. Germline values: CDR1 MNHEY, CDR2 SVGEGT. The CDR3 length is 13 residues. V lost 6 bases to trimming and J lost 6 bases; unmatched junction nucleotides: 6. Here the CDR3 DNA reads TGTGCCAGCAGCTTCGGACAGGTTGATACGCAGTATTTT. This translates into CASSFGQVDTQYF.

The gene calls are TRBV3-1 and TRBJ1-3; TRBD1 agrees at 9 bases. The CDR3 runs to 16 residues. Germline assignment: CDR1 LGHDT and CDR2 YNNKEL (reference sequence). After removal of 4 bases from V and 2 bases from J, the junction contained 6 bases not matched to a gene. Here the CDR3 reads CASSRRGTGPGNTIYF. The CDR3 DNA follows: TGTGCCAGCAGCCGGAGAGGGACAGGGCCTGGAAACACCATATATTTT.

The CDR3 coding sequence is TGCGCCAGCAGCTTGGCGAGTCGAGAGACCCAGTACTTC. It is translated as CASSLASRETQYF. The chain recombines TRBV5-1 with TRBJ2-5; D remains ambiguous. CDR1 and CDR2 from the germline V gene are SGHRS and YFSETQ. CDR3 size: 13 residues. V was trimmed by 0 bases and J by 4 bases, leaving 7 bases between them. The complete variable domain, with remaining parts taken from reference TRBV5-1 and TRBJ2-5, reads KAGVTQTPRYLIKTRGQQVTLSCSPISGHRSVSWYQQTPGQGLQFLFEYFSETQRNKGNFPGRFSGRQFSNSRSEMNVSTLELGDSALYLCASSLASRETQYFGPGTRLLVL.

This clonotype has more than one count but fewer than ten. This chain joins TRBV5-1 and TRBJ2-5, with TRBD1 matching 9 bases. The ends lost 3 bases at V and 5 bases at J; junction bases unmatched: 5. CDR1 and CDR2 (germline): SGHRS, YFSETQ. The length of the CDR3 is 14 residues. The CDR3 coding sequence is TGCGCCAGCAGCTCGGACAGGGGTTACGAGACCCAGTACTTC. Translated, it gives CASSSDRGYETQYF.

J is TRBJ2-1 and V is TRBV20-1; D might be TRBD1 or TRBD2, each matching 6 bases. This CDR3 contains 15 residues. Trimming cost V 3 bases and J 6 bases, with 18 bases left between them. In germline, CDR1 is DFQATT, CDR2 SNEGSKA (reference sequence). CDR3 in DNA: TGCAGTGCTAGTGGGGGGCTAGCGAAACCCAATGAGCAGTTCTTC. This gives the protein CSASGGLAKPNEQFF.

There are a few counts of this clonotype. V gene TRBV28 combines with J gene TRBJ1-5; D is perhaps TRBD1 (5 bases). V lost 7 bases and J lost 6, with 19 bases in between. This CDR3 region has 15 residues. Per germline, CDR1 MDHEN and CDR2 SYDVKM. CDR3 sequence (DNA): TGTGCCAGCACCCGAGGGACGTGGGGAACTCAGCCCCAGCATTTT. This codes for CASTRGTWGTQPQHF.

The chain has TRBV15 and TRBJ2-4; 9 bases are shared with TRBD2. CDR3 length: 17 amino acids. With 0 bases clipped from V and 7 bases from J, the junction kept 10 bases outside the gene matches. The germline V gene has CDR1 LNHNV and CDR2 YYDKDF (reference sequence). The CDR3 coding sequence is TGTGCCACCAGCAGAGACCCACCGGCGGGAGGGACGAACATTCAGTACTTC. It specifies CATSRDPPAGGTNIQYF.